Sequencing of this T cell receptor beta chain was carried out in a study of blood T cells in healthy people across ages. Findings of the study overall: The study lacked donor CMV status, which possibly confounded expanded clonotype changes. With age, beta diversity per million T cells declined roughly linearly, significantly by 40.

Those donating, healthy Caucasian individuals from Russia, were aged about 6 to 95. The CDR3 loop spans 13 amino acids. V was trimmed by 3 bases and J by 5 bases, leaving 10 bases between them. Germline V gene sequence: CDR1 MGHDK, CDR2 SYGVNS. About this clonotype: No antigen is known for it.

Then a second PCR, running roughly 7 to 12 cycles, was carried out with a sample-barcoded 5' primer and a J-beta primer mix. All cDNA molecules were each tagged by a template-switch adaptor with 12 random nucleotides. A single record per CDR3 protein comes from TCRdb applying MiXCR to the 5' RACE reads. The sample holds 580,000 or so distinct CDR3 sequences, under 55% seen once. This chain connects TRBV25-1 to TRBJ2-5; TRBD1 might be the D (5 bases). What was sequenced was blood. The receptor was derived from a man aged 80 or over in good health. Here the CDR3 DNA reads TGTGCCAGCAGTGAGGGGCTACGGGAGACCCAGTACTTC. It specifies CASSEGLRETQYF.